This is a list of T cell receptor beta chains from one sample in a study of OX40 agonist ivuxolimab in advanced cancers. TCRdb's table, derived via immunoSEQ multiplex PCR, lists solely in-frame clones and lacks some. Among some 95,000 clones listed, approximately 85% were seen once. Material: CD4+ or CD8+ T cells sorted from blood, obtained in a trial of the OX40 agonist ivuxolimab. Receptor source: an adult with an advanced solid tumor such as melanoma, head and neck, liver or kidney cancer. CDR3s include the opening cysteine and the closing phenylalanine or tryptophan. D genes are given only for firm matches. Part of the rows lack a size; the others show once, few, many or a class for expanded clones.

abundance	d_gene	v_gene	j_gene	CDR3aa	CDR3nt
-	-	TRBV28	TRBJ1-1	CASSSTANTEAFF	TGTGCCAGCAGTTCTACAGCGAACACTGAAGCTTTCTTT
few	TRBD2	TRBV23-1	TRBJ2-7	CASSQFSGSGGNYEQYF	TGCGCCAGCAGTCAATTTAGCGGGAGCGGAGGTAACTACGAGCAGTACTTC
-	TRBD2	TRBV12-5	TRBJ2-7	CASGLVDPGTSGRVRYEQYF	TGTGCTAGTGGTTTGGTGGACCCCGGGACTAGCGGGAGGGTTCGGTACGAGCAGTACTTC
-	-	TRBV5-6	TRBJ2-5	CASSPSFVGVETQYF	TGTGCCAGCAGCCCTTCGTTTGTGGGAGTGGAGACCCAGTACTTC
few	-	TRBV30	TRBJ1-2	CAWSVYRTNYGYTF	TGTGCCTGGAGTGTATACAGAACTAACTATGGCTACACCTTC
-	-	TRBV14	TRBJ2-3	CASSQTGLPNTDTQYF	TGTGCCAGCAGCCAGACGGGACTGCCAAACACAGATACGCAGTATTTT
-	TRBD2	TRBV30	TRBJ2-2	CAWSPGLRTGELFF	TGTGCCTGGAGCCCGGGACTACGAACCGGGGAGCTGTTTTTT
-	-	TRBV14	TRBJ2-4	CASSQDRGAKNIQYF	TGTGCCAGCAGCCAAGATAGGGGGGCCAAAAACATTCAGTACTTC
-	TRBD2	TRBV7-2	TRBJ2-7	CASSLRLAGGYEQYF	TGTGCCAGCAGCCTAAGACTAGCGGGAGGGTACGAGCAGTACTTC
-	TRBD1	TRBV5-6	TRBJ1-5	CASSSRQGLDQPQHF	TGTGCCAGCAGCTCACGACAGGGTTTGGATCAGCCCCAGCATTTT
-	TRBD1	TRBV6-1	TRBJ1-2	CASSERDRVWGYTF	TGTGCCAGCAGTGAGAGGGACAGGGTATGGGGCTACACCTTC
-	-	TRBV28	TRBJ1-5	CASYGAPWEPQHF	TGTGCCAGCTACGGGGCCCCTTGGGAGCCCCAGCATTTT
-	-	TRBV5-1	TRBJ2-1	CASSFGPGVINEQFF	TGCGCCAGCAGCTTTGGCCCGGGAGTAATTAATGAGCAGTTCTTC
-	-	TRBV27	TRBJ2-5	CASSPVGEETQYF	TGTGCCAGCAGTCCAGTCGGCGAAGAGACCCAGTACTTC
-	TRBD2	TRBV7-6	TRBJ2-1	CASSLLFSSGQFF	TGTGCCAGCAGCTTACTCTTTTCTAGCGGACAGTTCTTC
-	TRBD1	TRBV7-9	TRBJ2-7	CAGQGQGSYEQYF	TGTGCCGGACAAGGACAGGGCTCCTACGAGCAGTACTTC
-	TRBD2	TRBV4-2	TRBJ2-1	CASSPSTSGRGFGSYNEQFF	TGTGCCAGCAGCCCCTCTACTAGCGGGAGGGGTTTTGGCTCCTACAATGAGCAGTTCTTC
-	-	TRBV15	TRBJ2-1	CATSRSLQKQFF	TGTGCCACCAGCAGATCGCTGCAAAAGCAGTTCTTC
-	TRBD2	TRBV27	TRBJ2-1	CASSSIAGGTYNEQFF	TGTGCCAGCAGTTCCATAGCGGGTGGGACCTACAATGAGCAGTTCTTC
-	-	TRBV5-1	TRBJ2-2	CASRLQSGTGELFF	TGCGCCAGCCGACTCCAAAGCGGCACCGGGGAGCTGTTTTTT
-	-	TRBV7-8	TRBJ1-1	CATALGPGDTEAFF	TGTGCCACCGCGTTGGGGCCTGGGGACACTGAAGCTTTCTTT
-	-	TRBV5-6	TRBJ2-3	CASSFTDTQYF	TGTGCCAGCAGCTTCACAGATACGCAGTATTTT
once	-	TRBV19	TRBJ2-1	CVSTTTYNNEQFF	TGTGTCAGTACCACCACATATAACAATGAGCAGTTCTTC
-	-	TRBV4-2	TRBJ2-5	CASSPGGDGETQYF	TGTGCCAGCAGCCCCGGAGGGGATGGAGAGACCCAGTACTTC
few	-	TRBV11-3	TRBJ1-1	CASSSITKGNTEAFF	TGTGCCAGCAGCTCCATTACCAAGGGGAACACTGAAGCTTTCTTT
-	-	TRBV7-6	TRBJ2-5	CASSLGGVQETQYF	TGTGCCAGCAGCTTAGGAGGGGTCCAAGAGACCCAGTACTTC
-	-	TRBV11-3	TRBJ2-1	CASLRERGEQFF	TGTGCCAGCTTACGGGAGAGGGGTGAGCAGTTCTTC
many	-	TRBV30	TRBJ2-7	CAWSVKAGKVAYEQYF	TGTGCCTGGAGTGTAAAGGCTGGGAAGGTCGCCTACGAGCAGTACTTC
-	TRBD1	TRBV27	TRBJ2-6	CASSPPQGALDRAGANVLTF	TGTGCCAGCAGTCCCCCCCAGGGGGCCCTCGACCGTGCTGGGGCCAACGTCCTGACTTTC
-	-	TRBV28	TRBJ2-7	CASSFGPGQQYF	TGTGCCAGCAGTTTTGGTCCTGGACAGCAGTACTTC
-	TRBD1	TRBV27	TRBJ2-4	CASSSDRVAKNIQYF	TGTGCCAGCAGTTCGGACAGGGTGGCCAAAAACATTCAGTACTTC
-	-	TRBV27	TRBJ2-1	CASSPPMAYNEQFF	TGTGCCAGCAGTCCTCCGATGGCCTACAATGAGCAGTTCTTC
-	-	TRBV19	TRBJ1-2	CASHRQESYGYTF	TGTGCCAGCCACAGACAGGAAAGCTATGGCTACACCTTC
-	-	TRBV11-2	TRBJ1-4	CASSTPLSGLNEKLFF	TGTGCCAGCAGCACCCCACTCTCAGGGCTTAATGAAAAACTGTTTTTT
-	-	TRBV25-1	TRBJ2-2	CASSELSGELFF	TGTGCCAGCAGTGAATTGTCCGGGGAGCTGTTTTTT
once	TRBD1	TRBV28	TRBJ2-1	CASSGQGSSEQFF	TGTGCCAGCAGTGGACAGGGGTCGAGTGAGCAGTTCTTC
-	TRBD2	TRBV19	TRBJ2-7	CASSFAGTSGYEQYF	TGTGCCAGTAGTTTCGCCGGGACTAGCGGATACGAGCAGTACTTC
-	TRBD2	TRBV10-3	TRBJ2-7	CAISESRLAGGPHFNFYEQYF	TGTGCCATCAGTGAGTCCAGGCTAGCGGGAGGGCCCCACTTTAATTTCTACGAGCAGTACTTC
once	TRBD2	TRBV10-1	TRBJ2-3	CASSRKGLVIDTQYF	TGCGCCAGCAGTCGCAAGGGACTAGTCATAGATACGCAGTATTTT
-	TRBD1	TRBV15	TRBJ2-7	CATSGRDRENEQYF	TGTGCCACCAGCGGACGGGACAGGGAAAACGAGCAGTACTTC
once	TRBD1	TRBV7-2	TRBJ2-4	CASSFRGRGQGSKNIQYF	TGTGCCAGCAGCTTTAGGGGGAGGGGACAGGGTAGCAAAAACATTCAGTACTTC
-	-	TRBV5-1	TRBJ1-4	CASSSSRFDEKLFF	TGCGCCAGCAGCTCCTCTCGGTTCGATGAAAAACTGTTTTTT
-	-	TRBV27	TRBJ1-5	CASSLRSEGDQPQHF	TGTGCCAGCAGTTTAAGGTCCGAGGGGGATCAGCCCCAGCATTTT
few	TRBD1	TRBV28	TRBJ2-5	CASRKGQQETQYF	TGTGCCAGCAGGAAGGGACAGCAAGAGACCCAGTACTTC
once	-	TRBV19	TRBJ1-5	CASSISGSDSNQPQHF	TGTGCCAGTAGTATATCAGGGAGCGATAGCAATCAGCCCCAGCATTTT
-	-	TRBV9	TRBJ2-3	CASSPATGSSTDTQYF	TGTGCCAGCAGCCCAGCGACAGGATCTAGCACAGATACGCAGTATTTT
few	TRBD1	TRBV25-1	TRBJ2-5	CASSGDSQETQYF	TGTGCCAGCAGTGGGGACAGTCAAGAGACCCAGTACTTC
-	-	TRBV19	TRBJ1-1	CASSYGTPNTEAFF	TGTGCCAGTAGCTACGGGACTCCGAACACTGAAGCTTTCTTT
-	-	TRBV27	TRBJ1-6	CASSLAGVGSPLHF	TGTGCCAGCAGTTTGGCAGGGGTTGGTTCACCCCTCCACTTT